This record covers a single TCR beta chain. Its cognate antigen has yet to be identified. Base qualities are not recorded, but no much larger clone differs from it by a single base. The TCR beta CDR3 regions were amplified from the RNA transcripts. The first round of RT-PCR for the TCR CDR3 was performed with the HTBI primer set and the Qiagen OneStep RT-PCR kit. A second multiplex PCR round built the libraries, followed by size selection and purification. Paired-end sequencing of the libraries was performed with 100 bp reads on an Illumina HiSeq2000. Per the authors' processing: SOAPnuke was used to process the raw data, removing reads that contained adapters or uncalled bases, had a mean Phred below 15, or lacked an exact match to the constant primer or identifier. COPE v1.2.5 was used to merge the high-quality paired reads, and each unique nucleotide sequence was defined as a clonotype. MiTCR v1.1 was used to align clonotypes to the IMGT TRBV, TRBD and TRBJ reference segments. Analysis was restricted to V-J combinations with a frequency above 0.0001, which covered 98% to 99.2% of repertoires. A TCS score was defined as the ratio of F50 (clonal expansion) to E x V (chaos), with BLOSUM62-based TCRdist applied between CDR3 peptides within each V-J. Welch's t-statistics and random forest reduced 500 to 650 V-J features to some 14, which were used in a naive Bayes classifier (R e1071). Thyroid-blood repertoire similarity was quantified with the Morisita-Horn index. TCRdb redid the processing of the public reads, applying fastp at Q25 and MiXCR, and retained in-frame beta chains. Here each entry gathers all rows of one CDR3 protein and keeps the most common genes and DNA. Clone size and V and J calls follow TCRdb, not the original study. The sample has around 760,000 distinct CDR3 sequences on record, roughly a third of them singletons. Together, the top ten hold roughly 31% of the sample.

Relative to germline, V is missing 5 bases and J is missing 2 bases, with 8 bases of the junction outside any gene match. CDR1 MNHEY and CDR2 SVGAGI are derived from the germline V gene. Counted from cysteine to phenylalanine, this CDR3 has 16 amino acids. Only CDR3 DNA remains: 48 bases, in frame from the first base. This entry comes from a study of T cells in Graves' hyperthyroidism and ophthalmopathy (dated by TCRdb to 2018 to 2020). General notes on the study: Peripheral blood was sampled at the time of initial diagnosis, prior to any treatment. The study also compared thyroid tissue and blood T-cell repertoires from roughly 6 Graves' hyperthyroidism patients. A discovery cohort of roughly 100 patients, 43 with Graves' ophthalmopathy and about 58 with stable Graves' hyperthyroidism, was used to find distinguishing TCR V-J signatures. According to the paper, TCR Vbeta CDR3 sequencing was carried out on around 140 peripheral blood samples, which came from 40 to 45 ophthalmopathy, around 74 hyperthyroidism and 17 progressor patients. Whether ophthalmopathy could be predicted prospectively was tested in an independent validation cohort made up of approximately 19 hyperthyroidism patients plus 17 patients who later progressed to ophthalmopathy. After blood sampling, hyperthyroidism patients were treated with methimazole at a starting dose of 30 mg daily, and ophthalmopathy patients were treated with high-dose intravenous methylprednisolone. The 100 discovery patients were randomly split 7:3 into training and test sets.

The investigation overall reported the following: Sample size was not statistically predetermined, and investigators were not blinded to group allocation. In validation, the model predicted progression to ophthalmopathy a median of about 5.9 months before onset, with about 67% sensitivity and roughly 72% specificity. In cross-validation, a model built on a 13 V-J signature told ophthalmopathy apart from stable hyperthyroidism with approximately 90% sensitivity and about 81% specificity, and in testing the same model reached 80%/75%. Most expanded thyroid clonotypes (frequency above 0.001) were also found in blood, which suggests that blood repertoires may mirror thyroid immune responses.

A patient counted as having stable Graves' hyperthyroidism if no progression to ophthalmopathy occurred over 18 months of follow-up. Hyperthyroidism patients were aged 18 to 65 years and newly diagnosed, with disease duration of less than 2 months. The study excluded patients with uncontrolled infections, other autoimmune diseases, pregnancy or lactation. Clinical symptoms, serum thyroxine and TRAb, thyroid ultrasound, and orbital computed tomography formed the basis for the diagnoses. PBMCs were separated from 10 ml of fresh peripheral blood using Ficoll-Paque density gradient centrifugation. Total RNA was extracted with Trizol reagent, and quality was checked on an Agilent 2100 Bioanalyzer.

Sequencing was done on a sample of blood. This receptor was identified in a woman in her thirties or forties with Graves' hyperthyroidism. Here the chain combines TRBV6-5 and TRBJ1-5; TRBD1 agrees with 8 junctional bases. CDR3 reads: CASSGRTGFGNQPQHF. At the DNA level, the sequence is TGTGCCAGCAGTGGCCGGACAGGGTTTGGCAATCAGCCCCAGCATTTT.